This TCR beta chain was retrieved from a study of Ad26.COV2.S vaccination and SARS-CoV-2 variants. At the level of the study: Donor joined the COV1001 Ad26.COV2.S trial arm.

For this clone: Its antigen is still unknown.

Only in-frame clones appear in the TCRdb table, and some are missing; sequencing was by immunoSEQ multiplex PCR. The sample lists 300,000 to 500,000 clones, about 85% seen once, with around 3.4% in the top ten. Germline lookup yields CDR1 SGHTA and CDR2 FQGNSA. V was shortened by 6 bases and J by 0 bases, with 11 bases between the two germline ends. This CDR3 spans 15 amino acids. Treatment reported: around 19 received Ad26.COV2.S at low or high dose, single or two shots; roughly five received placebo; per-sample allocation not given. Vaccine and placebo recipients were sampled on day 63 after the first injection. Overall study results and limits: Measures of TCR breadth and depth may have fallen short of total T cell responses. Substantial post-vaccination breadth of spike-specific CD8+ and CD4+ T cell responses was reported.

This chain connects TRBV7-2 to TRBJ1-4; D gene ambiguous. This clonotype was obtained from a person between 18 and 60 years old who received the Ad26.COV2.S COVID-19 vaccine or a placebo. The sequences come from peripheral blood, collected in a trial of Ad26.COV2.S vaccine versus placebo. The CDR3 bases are TGTGCCAGCAGACCGCAGTCCGCAACTAATGAAAAACTGTTTTTT. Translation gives CASRPQSATNEKLFF.